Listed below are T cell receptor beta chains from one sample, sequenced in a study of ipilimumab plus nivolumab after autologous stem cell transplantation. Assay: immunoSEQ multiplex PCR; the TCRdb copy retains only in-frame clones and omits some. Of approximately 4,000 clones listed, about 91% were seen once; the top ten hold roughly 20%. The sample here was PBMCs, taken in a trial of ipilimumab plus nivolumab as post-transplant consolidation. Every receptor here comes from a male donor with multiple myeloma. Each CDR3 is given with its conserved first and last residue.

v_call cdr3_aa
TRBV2 CASSPPRGGYNEQFF
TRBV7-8 CASIHRGGEQYF
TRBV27 CASTSSWTANEKLFF
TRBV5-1 CASSNPQGYEQYF
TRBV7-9 CASSFLTGEGTEAFF
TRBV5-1 CASTYYRGQTQYF
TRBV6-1 CASSEMGETQYF
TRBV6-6 CASSYSGRDPYEQYF
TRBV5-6 CASSAGQVHTDTQYF
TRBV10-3 CAIRGTGGNTDTQYF
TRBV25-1 CASRGQPNTEAFF
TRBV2 CASSVTSARGETQYF
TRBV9 CASSVGRSSYEQYF
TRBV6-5 CASRLRLVGEQYF
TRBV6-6 CASGYNEQFF
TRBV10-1 CASSDGTQETQYF
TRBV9 CASSETPLAGLNEQFF
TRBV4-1 CASSQDRIGNTIYF
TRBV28 CAVAESYNSPLHF
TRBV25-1 CASSDRANQPQHF
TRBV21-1 CASSKMDLGPWGHQPQHF
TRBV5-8 CASSLGSPRTGRETQYF
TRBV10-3 CAIKGNTGELFF
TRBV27 CASSLSSGPYNEQFF
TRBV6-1 CASSAGVVTQYF
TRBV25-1 CASSESRSPRTQYF
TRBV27 CASSLLAGGTSGANVLTF
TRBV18 CASSIPGQANYGYTF
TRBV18 CASAEKVAGNTIYF
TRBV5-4 CASSLRDRYNSPLHF
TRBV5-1 CASRSMDSYGYTF
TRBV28 CATSGRALDTQYF
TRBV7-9 CASSFVGQGSFYGYTF
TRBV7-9 CASSLGGRGQKETQYF
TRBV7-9 CASNQGALNYGYTF